This TCR beta chain came from a study of molecular identifiers for immune sequencing clone quantification. On the study more broadly: In replicates, RNA from roughly 21,000 or 96,000 naive CD8 cells was divided five ways and four parts were sequenced.

This clonotype was recorded a few times. The antigen is unknown. TCR libraries were built in bulk with a published protocol and specific TCR primers. TCRdb reprocessed the PCR reads with MiXCR, giving one entry per CDR3 protein. The repertoire holds about 630,000 distinct CDR3 sequences, with around 25% as singletons. Study-wide points: Among about a million naive cells, as was reported, spiked Jurkat TCR RNA from one cell was detectable. Clones that had above 20 RNA copies took up over 98% of effector molecules but under 1% in naive cells.

This clonotype was obtained from a human donor in good health. Some libraries in this study had Jurkat cell RNA spiked in. The sequencing sample was made of naive CD8+ T cells from blood, with Jurkat cell RNA spiked in. Specified subset: FACS-sorted CD8+CD4-CCR7+CD45RA+ naive T cells.

The CDR3 DNA reads TGCAGTGCTAGAGATCATTCTAAGAGCTCCTACGAGCAGTACTTC. Amino acids: CSARDHSKSSYEQYF. The rearrangement links TRBV20-1 to TRBJ2-7; no clear D. CDR1 DFQATT and CDR2 SNEGSKA come from the germline V gene (reference sequence). The CDR3 extends over 15 amino acids. V gave up 0 bases and J gave up 0 bases, with 12 bases separating them.